One sample yielded the 2 T cell receptor beta chains listed below, sequenced in a study of T cell repertoires in cytomegalovirus infection. One entry per CDR3 protein, called by TCRdb with MiXCR from the reads. The table lists a few hundred thousand distinct CDR3 sequences, roughly 42% of them singletons. These receptors have no known antigen. The sample here was cultured PBMCs, taken from culture after CMV antigen stimulation. The receptors derive from a human donor in good health (CMV status not recorded). Some clones in this sample may be carry-over from other donors' samples.

The CDR3 nucleotides are TGTGCCAGCAGCCAAACCGGGACAGGGGTTGGCTACACCTTC. Its protein product is CASSQTGTGVGYTF. The rearrangement joins TRBV7-2 to TRBJ1-2; 10 nucleotides agree with TRBD1. Trimming took 5 bases from V and 7 from J; bases not matched to a gene: 7. Germline V gives CDR1 SGHTA, CDR2 FQGNSA. The CDR3 runs 14 residues.

The CDR3 DNA follows: TGTGCCAGCAGTTTTTTCACAGGGTCCAATTCACCCCTCCACTTT. This codes for CASSFFTGSNSPLHF. The J gene is TRBJ1-6, the V gene TRBV27; possible D gene TRBD1, 6 bases. The germline V gene encodes CDR1 MNHEY and CDR2 SMNVEV (reference sequence). This CDR3 contains 15 residues. V was shortened by 3 bases and J by 7 bases, with 13 bases between the two germline ends.